The rows below give T cell receptor beta chains drawn from one sample of a study of shared clonotypes between healthy human individuals. The table came from immunoSEQ multiplex PCR; TCRdb's copy has only in-frame clones and leaves some out. The sample has about 2 million clones; roughly 96% are singletons. Input material: naive CD4+ T cells sorted from blood. The receptors derive from a man between 18 and 35 years old in good health. CDR3s include the opening cysteine and the closing phenylalanine or tryptophan. Each record gives: V gene, clone size, D gene, J gene, CDR3 length, CDR3 DNA, CDR3 protein. D genes are given only for firm matches. The size field is filled for only some rows; it gives once, few, many or a size class.

v_gene: TRBV30
abundance: .
d_gene: .
j_gene: TRBJ2-2
len: 14
CDR3nt: TGTGCCTGGAACGCTAGAGGGTGGACCGGGGAGCTGTTTTTT
CDR3aa: CAWNARGWTGELFF

v_gene: TRBV6-5
abundance: .
d_gene: TRBD1
j_gene: TRBJ2-5
len: 16
CDR3nt: TGTGCCAGCAGTTACACGGGGACAGGGTTCCAAGAGACCCAGTACTTC
CDR3aa: CASSYTGTGFQETQYF

v_gene: TRBV5-4
abundance: .
d_gene: .
j_gene: TRBJ1-3
len: 15
CDR3nt: TGTGCCAGCAGCTCGACGGGAGCCTCTGGAAACACCATATATTTT
CDR3aa: CASSSTGASGNTIYF

v_gene: TRBV25-1
abundance: .
d_gene: .
j_gene: TRBJ2-5
len: 11
CDR3nt: TGTGCCAGCAGTGAGACTCAGACCCAGTACTTC
CDR3aa: CASSETQTQYF

v_gene: TRBV5-4
abundance: once
d_gene: TRBD2
j_gene: TRBJ2-1
len: 15
CDR3nt: TGTGCCAGCAGTCGCGGGGGTGGCGGATCCAATGAGCAGTTCTTC
CDR3aa: CASSRGGGGSNEQFF

v_gene: TRBV27
abundance: .
d_gene: TRBD2
j_gene: TRBJ2-7
len: 15
CDR3nt: TGTGCCAGCAGGCCTTCTAGCGGGGGGAACTACGAGCAGTACTTC
CDR3aa: CASRPSSGGNYEQYF

v_gene: TRBV28
abundance: .
d_gene: .
j_gene: TRBJ1-5
len: 12
CDR3nt: TGTGCCAGCACGCTCCAGGGGCAGCCCCAGCATTTT
CDR3aa: CASTLQGQPQHF

v_gene: TRBV19
abundance: .
d_gene: TRBD1
j_gene: TRBJ2-7
len: 14
CDR3nt: TGTGCCAGTAGTGCCGGGACAGGGGTTAACGAGCAGTACTTC
CDR3aa: CASSAGTGVNEQYF

v_gene: TRBV2
abundance: .
d_gene: .
j_gene: TRBJ1-5
len: 13
CDR3nt: TGTGCCAGCAGTCCCATATTAGTACAGCCCCAGCATTTT
CDR3aa: CASSPILVQPQHF

v_gene: TRBV9
abundance: .
d_gene: TRBD2
j_gene: TRBJ2-5
len: 15
CDR3nt: TGTGCCAGCAGCGCGGGACTAACCTCTCAAGAGACCCAGTACTTC
CDR3aa: CASSAGLTSQETQYF